A single sample gave rise to the 22 T cell receptor beta chains below, sequenced in a study of beta chain features in type 1 diabetes (dated by TCRdb to about 2018). Library creation used the immunoSEQ multiplex PCR assay. The entire isolated RNA was reverse transcribed using the High Capacity cDNA Reverse Transcription Kit, and thus expressed TCRB transcripts were sequenced. TCRdb stores this immuneACCESS table with in-frame sequences only. Part of the clones is absent; in the studies checked, under half of the shortfall reflects unresolved V genes, and no reason is known for the rest. Counted in this sample were approximately 330,000 clones; 11% of them appeared once. Of the sample, around 0.015% is held by the ten largest clones. Sequencing was carried out using naive CD4+ T cells from blood. The sample's cell subset or site label, in plain terms: true naive CD4+ T cells. These receptor sequences come from a woman under 40 in good health.

The V call is TRBV27, the J call TRBJ2-1; 7 nucleotides align to TRBD2. The ends lost 8 bases at V and 0 bases at J; junction bases unmatched: 1. Germline CDR1 reads MNHEY; CDR2 reads SMNVEV (reference sequence). CDR3 length: 13 amino acids. The CDR3 region is CASGGSSYNEQFF. For the CDR3, the DNA is TGTGCCAGCGGCGGGAGCTCCTACAATGAGCAGTTCTTC.

In this sample, this clone turned up a few times. V gene TRBV7-2 combines with J gene TRBJ2-7, with 9 bases identical to TRBD1. This CDR3 is built from 16 residues. Per germline, CDR1 SGHTA and CDR2 FQGNSA. The ends lost 1 base at V and 9 bases at J; junction bases unmatched: 13. The CDR3 DNA reads as TGTGCCAGCAGCTTAGTTCAACCGGGACAGGGAAGCGGGCAGTACTTC. As protein: CASSLVQPGQGSGQYF.

CDR3 DNA sequence: TGTGCCAGCAGTCTGCAGGATGAAAAACTGTTTTTT. This translates into CASSLQDEKLFF. The V gene is TRBV28, the J gene TRBJ1-4; D call uncertain. Germline V gene lookup returns CDR1 MDHEN and CDR2 SYDVKM. The CDR3 totals 12 residues. V was pared by 5 bases and J by 6 bases, with 7 bases between.

This clone was seen a handful of times. This chain connects TRBV4-2 to TRBJ2-3, with 8 positions matching TRBD2. The CDR3 length is 15 residues. The germline V gene has CDR1 LGHNA and CDR2 YNFKEQ. Trimming at V came to 11 bases and at J to 3 bases, leaving 13 bases not matched to a gene. The CDR3 here is CASRSGSIWTDTQYF. The DNA of the CDR3 is TGTGCCTCCAGGAGCGGGAGCATTTGGACAGATACGCAGTATTTT.

CDR3 sequence: CASSQGTGRETQYF. The CDR3 bases are TGTGCCAGCAGCCAAGGGACAGGTCGGGAGACCCAGTACTTC. This chain uses TRBV7-8 with TRBJ2-5; 8 nucleotides agree with TRBD1. The V gene end was trimmed by 5 bases and the J gene end by 5 bases; junction bases not matched to a gene: 7. Germline V CDR1 and CDR2: SGHVS, FQNEAQ. CDR3 length: 14 amino acids. Combining the CDR3 with reference TRBV7-8 and TRBJ2-5 gives the whole variable domain GAGVSQSPRYKVAKRGQDVALRCDPISGHVSLFWYQQALGQGPEFLTYFQNEAQLDKSGLPSDRFFAERPEGSVSTLKIQRTQQEDSAVYLCASSQGTGRETQYFGPGTRLLVL.

As for this clone: This same CDR3 is encoded by further DNA sequences in the sample. The gene calls are TRBV5-1 and TRBJ2-3; TRBD2 is a possible D gene (5 bases). The germline V and J ends were trimmed by 0 bases and 0 bases, with 8 bases remaining between them. The CDR3 length is 15 residues. Germline V gene lookup returns CDR1 SGHRS and CDR2 YFSETQ. Written as DNA, the CDR3 is TGCGCCAGCAGCTTGGTTTCGGGAAGCACAGATACGCAGTATTTT. Translating gives CASSLVSGSTDTQYF.

This clone has more than one count but fewer than ten. The rearrangement links TRBV14 to TRBJ1-1; D perhaps matches TRBD1 (5 bases). This CDR3 spans 16 amino acids. Trimming stripped 3 bases from V and 1 base from J, with 15 bases between. Germline-derived CDR1 and CDR2 are SGHDN and FVKESK. This chain's CDR3 is CASSQFTRARNTEAFF. The DNA for the CDR3 is TGTGCCAGCAGCCAGTTCACCAGGGCGAGGAACACTGAAGCTTTCTTT.

This clone was observed a handful of times. The gene calls are TRBV4-3 and TRBJ2-3, with D perhaps matching TRBD2 (6 bases). The CDR3 has 14 amino acids. The germline V and J ends were trimmed by 1 base and 6 bases, with 11 bases remaining between them. CDR1 LGHNA and CDR2 YSLEER come from the germline V gene. CDR3 in DNA: TGCGCCAGCAGCCAAGGCGGCGGGACGGATACGCAGTATTTT. This codes for CASSQGGGTDTQYF.

The chain uses TRBV6-5 and TRBJ1-4; no definite D call. Germline CDR1 reads MNHEY; CDR2 reads SVGAGI. CDR3 size: 13 residues. V lost 0 bases to trimming and J lost 5 bases, with 4 bases between them. CDR3 loop: CASSYSPNEKLFF. The CDR3 nucleotides are TGTGCCAGCAGTTACTCCCCGAATGAAAAACTGTTTTTT.

This chain connects TRBV7-9 to TRBJ1-2; D unresolved. The CDR3 runs to 11 residues. With 6 bases removed from V and 6 bases from J, the gap between germline ends came to 8 bases. The germline V gene encodes CDR1 SEHNR and CDR2 FQNEAQ (reference sequence). Here the CDR3 DNA reads TGTGCCAGCAGGAATGAGGATGGCTACACCTTC. This codes for CASRNEDGYTF.

V and J are TRBV7-9 and TRBJ1-5, with 12 bases that match TRBD1. This CDR3 region has 14 residues. J lost 7 bases, V lost 5 bases, and 3 bases had no gene match. Germline V gene lookup returns CDR1 SEHNR and CDR2 FQNEAQ (reference sequence). CDR3 coding DNA: TGTGCCAGCAGCCGGGACAGGGGGCGACAGCCCCAGCATTTT. Its translation is CASSRDRGRQPQHF.

V gene TRBV19 combines with J gene TRBJ1-4; D might be TRBD1 (6 bases). From germline, CDR1 is LNHDA and CDR2 SQIVND (reference sequence). V gave up 7 bases and J gave up 0 bases, with 12 bases separating them. The CDR3 consists of 15 residues. In DNA form, the CDR3 reads TGTGCCAGTACCGGCAGGGGCGCAACTAATGAAAAACTGTTTTTT. Protein: CASTGRGATNEKLFF.

In this sample, this clone turned up a few times. As DNA, the CDR3 is TGCGCCAGCAGCCAAGGGGCGAGCCGGAATGAAAAACTGTTTTTT. It translates to CASSQGASRNEKLFF. This chain connects TRBV4-3 to TRBJ1-4, with D uncertain. Looked up from germline, CDR1 is LGHNA and CDR2 is YSLEER. CDR3 length equals 15 residues. Trimming took 1 base from V and 5 from J, leaving 11 bases between them.

The CDR3 loop is CSVDVERYNEQFF. DNA for the CDR3: TGCAGCGTTGATGTGGAGAGATACAATGAGCAGTTCTTC. J is TRBJ2-1 and V is TRBV29-1; D uncertain. The V gene lost 3 bases and the J gene lost 4 bases, with 10 bases spanning the gap. The CDR3 runs to 13 residues. The germline gives CDR1 SQVTM, CDR2 ANQGSEA.

This clone was seen only a few times. This sequence joins TRBV28 and TRBJ1-2; 8 positions agree with TRBD1. CDR1 is MDHEN, CDR2 SYDVKM, per germline. The CDR3 is 14 amino acids. J lost 4 bases, V lost 6 bases, and 7 bases had no gene match. The CDR3: CASRGQGYVYGYTF. The CDR3 bases are TGTGCCAGCAGAGGACAGGGATACGTCTATGGCTACACCTTC.

This clone was seen a few times. V usage is TRBV19 and J usage is TRBJ2-1; 12 nucleotides match TRBD2. Trimming at V came to 6 bases and at J to 8 bases, leaving 5 bases not matched to a gene. CDR1 is LNHDA, CDR2 SQIVND, per germline (reference sequence). The CDR3 is 14 amino acids. The CDR3 DNA is TGTGCCAGTAGACGGACTAGCGGGAACCATGAGCAGTTCTTC. Translated, it gives CASRRTSGNHEQFF.

On this clone: Other DNA sequences in this sample translate to the same CDR3. This chain joins TRBV4-2 and TRBJ2-1; unclear D gene. The CDR3 spans 13 residues. V was shortened by 0 bases and J by 4 bases, with 4 bases between the two germline ends. Germline CDR1 LGHNA, CDR2 YNFKEQ. The CDR3 protein is CASSQDLYNEQFF. The CDR3 DNA sequence: TGTGCCAGCAGCCAAGATTTATACAATGAGCAGTTCTTC.

The chain has TRBV6-5 and TRBJ1-1; the D gene is possibly TRBD1 (5 bases). CDR1 is MNHEY and CDR2 is SVGAGI in the germline V gene. CDR3 length equals 14 residues. V lost 0 bases and J lost 3, with 8 bases in between. CDR3 DNA: TGTGCCAGCAGTTACTCGACAGTTCACACTGAAGCTTTCTTT. It specifies CASSYSTVHTEAFF.

The CDR3, as DNA: TGTGCCAGCAGCTTAGGGACTAGCGGCTTGCCGGACTACAATGAGCAGTTCTTC. Translating it yields CASSLGTSGLPDYNEQFF. The chain combines TRBV7-9 with TRBJ2-1, with 10 bases matching TRBD2. CDR1 is SEHNR and CDR2 is FQNEAQ in the germline V gene (reference sequence). The CDR3 extends over 18 amino acids. The V segment lost 1 base and the J segment 3 bases; nucleotides outside the gene matches: 9.

V usage is TRBV15 and J usage is TRBJ2-1, with TRBD2 identical over 11 bases. CDR1 and CDR2 (germline): LNHNV, YYDKDF (reference sequence). The CDR3 loop spans 15 amino acids. The ends lost 5 bases at V and 3 bases at J; junction bases unmatched: 3. The CDR3: CATSSTSGIYNEQFF. The CDR3 DNA reads TGTGCCACCAGCTCGACTAGCGGGATCTACAATGAGCAGTTCTTC. Together with reference TRBV15 and TRBJ2-1, the CDR3 gives the full variable domain: DAMVIQNPRYQVTQFGKPVTLSCSQTLNHNVMYWYQQKSSQAPKLLFHYYDKDFNNEADTPDNFQSRRPNTSFCFLDIRSPGLGDTAMYLCATSSTSGIYNEQFFGPGTRLTVL.

This clone was detected only a few times. This sequence joins TRBV14 and TRBJ2-7; perhaps TRBD1 as D (5 bases). Trimming removed 2 bases at V and 3 bases at J, with 8 bases between. This CDR3 has 13 amino acids. Germline V gene lookup returns CDR1 SGHDN and CDR2 FVKESK. In DNA, the CDR3 is TGTGCCAGCAGCCAACAGGGTTTCTACGAGCAGTACTTC. This gives the protein CASSQQGFYEQYF.

The V and J genes are TRBV7-2 and TRBJ2-7; maybe TRBD1 (5 bases). Per the germline V gene, CDR1 is SGHTA and CDR2 is FQGNSA. V gave up 1 base and J gave up 3 bases, with 10 bases separating them. The CDR3 is 14 residues long. The CDR3 DNA follows: TGTGCCAGCAGCTTAGGACAGTCCAGCTACGAGCAGTACTTC. Translating gives CASSLGQSSYEQYF.